This T cell receptor (beta chain) was sequenced in a study of blood T cells in healthy people across ages (dated by TCRdb to 2015 to 2017). General notes on the study: Template switching captured roughly one uniquely barcoded TCR beta cDNA molecule per two T cells in model experiments. The study analyzed two additional independent replicas of 1 million unique cDNA reads from the same blood draw for two donors, one aged 18 to 30 and one aged 80 or older. The donors were divided into four age groups: young (average around 17 years), middle-aged (about 41), aged (about 62) and long-lived (about 90). To avoid experimental bias, donors of different ages were randomly spread across the sequencing lanes. Age-related changes in TCR beta repertoire diversity were measured in the study by deep sequencing normalized with unique cDNA molecular identifiers.

The roughly 39 donors, aged 6 to 90 years, were systemically healthy Caucasian individuals from Russia. Each donor gave about 9.7 milliliters of peripheral blood, drawn into EDTA-treated Vacutainer tubes. Ficoll-Paque density-gradient centrifugation was used to isolate PBMCs, with at least 7 million obtained per sample. Total RNA, at least 6 micrograms per sample, was extracted from PBMCs with Trizol reagent. For every donor, an aliquot of PBMCs went through flow cytometry to measure the percentages of naive CD45RAhigh/CD27high T cells. The method behind the library was 5' RACE. TCRdb names Illumina HiSeq 2500 as the instrument used. A second PCR of about 7 to 12 cycles was run with a J-beta primer mix and a sample-barcoded 5' primer. Each TCR beta cDNA molecule received a unique molecular identifier from a template-switch 5' adaptor carrying 12 random nucleotides. Each sample yielded at least 3 million CDR3-containing paired-end reads. All of the RNA was converted into first-strand cDNA using the Mint cDNA synthesis kit, with a TRBC-specific oligonucleotide serving as the primer. Following uracil-DNA glycosylase treatment, all cDNA underwent a first 18-cycle PCR with the universal primers M1SS and BC2_uni_R. The published analysis was carried out like this. Each sample was normalized by randomly selecting 1 million high-quality reads, each carrying a distinct molecular identifier. Reads sharing molecular identifiers were discarded rather than binned into consensus sequences. MiTCR, with a Q25 quality threshold and the strictest error-elimination algorithm, was used for CDR3 identification, clonotype clustering and error correction. A nonparametric unseen species model using Euler transformation provided a lower-bound estimate of total TCR beta diversity. TCRdb applied fastp at Q25 and MiXCR to the public reads, then kept only in-frame beta chains. For every CDR3 protein sequence, its rows merge into one entry that carries the most common genes and DNA. The V and J calls here are based on TCRdb, not the publication. For this sample the table gives 730,000 or so distinct CDR3 sequences, of which roughly 41% were detected only once. The ten biggest clones cover 30% of the sample.

CDR1 and CDR2, per the germline V gene (reference sequence), are LGHDT and YNNKEL. From its cysteine to its phenylalanine, the CDR3 spans 14 amino acids. CDR3 DNA is the only sequence kept; it has 42 bases, read in frame from the first base. V and J are truncated by 0 bases and 3 bases respectively, leaving an intervening sequence of 9 bases. Overall study outcomes, separate from this receptor: A strong correlation was found between observed TCR beta diversity and the percentage of naive T cells measured by flow cytometry. Estimates of total diversity from one million sequenced T cells were regarded as lower bounds and underestimates. Observed TCR beta diversity per million T cells fell roughly linearly with age, and a significant reduction was already apparent by age about 38. Because the CMV infection status of the donors was unknown, age-related changes in expanded clonotypes may potentially have been confounded. Because profiling used bulk unsorted PBMCs, naive and antigen-experienced compartments could not be compared conclusively. Compared with the aged group, the long-lived group had more naive CD4+ T cells, fewer expanded clones and increased TCR diversity, suggesting age selection.

This clonotype was counted a few times. This clone's antigen is unknown. Base qualities are not recorded, but no much larger clone differs from it by a single base. The receptor chain draws on TRBV3-1 and TRBJ2-7, and possibly TRBD1, on 6 matching bases. The origin of this receptor is a man older than 75 in good health. Sequencing used blood. CDR3 sequence: CASSQDRGYYEQYF. The nucleotides are TGTGCCAGCAGCCAAGACAGGGGTTACTACGAGCAGTACTTC.